The sequence of this T cell receptor (beta chain) was determined in a study of blood T cells in healthy people across ages. They isolated at least 7 million PBMCs from each sample. Through a sample-barcoded 5' primer and a J-beta primer mix, a second PCR was run for roughly 7 to 12 cycles. Each CDR3 protein gets one entry after TCRdb re-called the 5' RACE reads with MiXCR. This table has about 1 million distinct CDR3 sequences, less than 25% appearing once. These data were also filed under a second study, of T cells of mothers and their children. Turning to that study: Three healthy Caucasian mothers and their six children were the donors. Input to cDNA synthesis comprised all extracted RNA, at a ratio of about 1.4 ug per 15 ul. In both related and unrelated pairs, TCR recombination output is shaped similarly by thymic selection.

This receptor was taken from a girl aged 2-10 years in good health. What was sequenced was blood.

The CDR3 nucleotides are TGCGCCAGCAGTGAGACAGAGAATTCACCCCTCCACTTT. This sequence encodes CASSETENSPLHF. This chain uses TRBV10-1 with TRBJ1-6, with no clear D. This CDR3 comprises 13 residues. Germline loops: CDR1 WNHNN, CDR2 SYGVQD (reference sequence). Trimming removed 2 bases at V and 7 bases at J, with 6 bases between.